The 23 T cell receptor beta chains below all came from one sample that was sequenced in a study of T cell repertoires in cytomegalovirus infection. One entry per CDR3 protein, called by TCRdb with MiXCR from the reads. The data hold hundreds of thousands of distinct CDR3 sequences, with 20% to 25% observed a single time. The sequencing sample was made of CD8+ T cells from PBMCs. Receptors originate from a human donor in good health (CMV status not recorded). Some clones in this sample may be carry-over from other donors' samples.

The rearrangement uses TRBV7-9 and TRBJ2-5; 9 nucleotides agree with TRBD1. The length of the CDR3 is 15 residues. Germline CDR1 SEHNR, CDR2 FQNEAQ (reference sequence). V lost 1 base, J lost 4 bases, and 4 bases stayed unmatched. The CDR3 is CASSLVRDRAETQYF. Written as DNA, the CDR3 is TGTGCCAGCAGCTTAGTCCGGGACAGGGCAGAGACCCAGTACTTC.

The table lists this clonotype with a few counts. This chain links TRBV6-8 with TRBJ2-5; possibly TRBD1 for D (6 bases). Germline values: CDR1 MNHGY, CDR2 SAAAGT. This CDR3 spans 13 amino acids. The V end was cut by 6 bases, the J end by 2 bases, with 10 bases between. This CDR3 is CASRPRGQETQYF. The CDR3 coding sequence is TGTGCCAGCAGACCTAGGGGGCAAGAGACCCAGTACTTC.

V gene TRBV20-1 combines with J gene TRBJ1-2; TRBD1 agrees at 8 bases. The germline CDR1 and CDR2 sequences are DFQATT and SNEGSKA (reference sequence). Germline trimming cut 0 bases from V and 4 bases from J; bases unmatched to any gene: 7. This CDR3 has 15 amino acids. The CDR3 is CSARDVDRDSYGYTF. In DNA form, the CDR3 reads TGCAGTGCTAGAGACGTGGACAGGGACAGCTATGGCTACACCTTC.

This sequence joins TRBV6-2 or TRBV6-3 and TRBJ1-1, with a possible D match to TRBD1 (5 bases). V lost 3 bases to trimming and J lost 4 bases, with 27 bases between them. The germline CDR1 and CDR2 sequences are MNHEY and SVGEGT. This CDR3 spans 19 amino acids. The CDR3 sequence is CASSYDRTQTATRGTEAFF. The CDR3 nucleotides read TGTGCCAGCAGTTATGACAGAACCCAGACGGCGACACGGGGCACTGAAGCTTTCTTT.

This clonotype was seen more than once but under ten times. The CDR3 region is CASSQDGNGGGAWDTQYF. CDR3 nucleotide sequence: TGTGCCAGCAGCCAAGATGGGAATGGCGGGGGGGCCTGGGATACGCAGTATTTT. V is TRBV14 and J is TRBJ2-3, with 9 bases fitting TRBD2. Germline CDR1 reads SGHDN; CDR2 reads FVKESK. V shed 0 bases, J shed 6 bases, and the junction held 13 bases outside the gene matches. This CDR3 region has 18 residues.

This clonotype was detected a few times. The chain carries TRBV7-9 and TRBJ1-1; 7 bases line up with TRBD1. Germline CDR1 is SEHNR and CDR2 is FQNEAQ (reference sequence). This CDR3 has 17 amino acids. V gave up 4 bases and J gave up 9 bases; unmatched junction bases: 20. The CDR3 protein is CASSSTTRGEERLKAFF. The CDR3 nucleotides are TGTGCCAGCAGCTCCACTACCAGGGGGGAAGAGCGATTGAAAGCTTTCTTT.

This clonotype has just a few counts. The rearrangement uses TRBV29-1 and TRBJ2-1, with 7 bases matching TRBD1. Trimming cost V 4 bases and J 4 bases; bases outside gene matches: 4. The germline CDR1 and CDR2 sequences are SQVTM and ANQGSEA. The length of the CDR3 is 13 residues. CDR3 DNA: TGCAGCGTTGGACAGGGATTTTACAATGAGCAGTTCTTC. It is translated as CSVGQGFYNEQFF.

This clonotype was picked up a small number of times. This sequence joins TRBV28 and TRBJ2-7, with D unresolved. CDR1 is MDHEN, CDR2 SYDVKM, per germline. The CDR3 sequence is 12 residues long. V was shortened by 6 bases and J by 6 bases, with 12 bases between the two germline ends. The CDR3 loop reads CASRRAILEQYV. The CDR3 coding sequence is TGTGCCAGCAGACGGGCGATACTCGAGCAGTACGTC.

This chain joins TRBV20-1 and TRBJ2-3; D unclear. V lost 7 bases, J lost 2 bases, and 13 bases lay in between. Germline CDR1 DFQATT, CDR2 SNEGSKA (reference sequence). CDR3 length: 13 residues. The CDR3 region is CSVKLGHTDTQYF. The CDR3 nucleotides are TGCAGTGTCAAGCTGGGCCACACAGATACGCAGTATTTT.

This clonotype has more than one count but fewer than ten. The chain employs TRBV19 and TRBJ2-2, with D possibly TRBD2 on 6 matching bases. CDR1 and CDR2 (germline): LNHDA, SQIVND (reference sequence). The CDR3 length is 19 residues. Trimming stripped 10 bases from V and 2 bases from J, with 29 bases between. The CDR3 region is CATSPTAALLAVNTGELFF. The CDR3 region has the DNA TGTGCCACCTCCCCTACCGCGGCCCTCTTAGCGGTAAACACCGGGGAGCTGTTTTTT.

This clonotype was detected ten times or more. V usage is TRBV7-8 and J usage is TRBJ2-3; 15 nucleotides line up with TRBD2. This CDR3 is 19 amino acids long. The germline V gene encodes CDR1 SGHVS and CDR2 FQNEAQ. V was clipped by 2 bases and J by 3 bases; unmatched bases: 9. CDR3 nucleotides: TGTGCCAGCAGCTTACCGGTCTTAGGGACTAGCGGGGGGACAGATACGCAGTATTTT. Its translation: CASSLPVLGTSGGTDTQYF.

This clonotype showed up many times. The rearrangement uses TRBV27 and TRBJ2-5; D gene uncertain. The CDR3 runs 14 residues. Trimming pared 2 bases from V and 3 bases from J, leaving 10 bases between. Germline-derived CDR1 and CDR2 are MNHEY and SMNVEV (reference sequence). CDR3 nucleotide sequence: TGTGCCAGCAGTTTACTCGGATTAAAAGAGACCCAGTACTTC. Its protein is CASSLLGLKETQYF.

The chain joins TRBV28 to TRBJ1-1; TRBD1 agrees at 7 bases. The CDR3 is 14 amino acids. Germline trimming cut 3 bases from V and 2 bases from J; bases unmatched to any gene: 3. Germline V gene lookup returns CDR1 MDHEN and CDR2 SYDVKM. The CDR3 DNA sequence: TGTGCCAGCAGTTTCCGGGACAGTAACACTGAAGCTTTCTTT. It specifies CASSFRDSNTEAFF.

Many counts were recorded for this clonotype. The J gene is TRBJ1-6, the V gene TRBV4-3; possible D gene TRBD1, 5 bases. V was pared by 4 bases and J by 8 bases, with 12 bases between. This CDR3 has 14 residues. Per germline, CDR1 LGHNA and CDR2 YSLEER. The CDR3 reads CASSPGRGYSPLHF. CDR3 in DNA: TGCGCCAGCAGCCCGGGGCGGGGGTATTCACCCCTCCACTTT.

This rearrangement joins TRBV11-3 to TRBJ2-1, with a tentative D call TRBD2 (6 bases). The V gene lost 5 bases and the J gene lost 0 bases, with 20 bases spanning the gap. The CDR3 has 18 residues. Germline assignment: CDR1 SGHNT and CDR2 YENEEA. The CDR3: CASSARDSRHLSYNEQFF. CDR3 DNA: TGTGCCAGCAGCGCGCGGGACTCCCGACACCTCTCCTACAATGAGCAGTTCTTC. Using reference TRBV11-3 and TRBJ2-1 for the parts outside the CDR3, the full variable domain is EAGVVQSPRYKIIEKKQPVAFWCNPISGHNTLYWYLQNLGQGPELLIRYENEEAVDDSQLPKDRFSAERLKGVDSTLKIQPAELGDSAVYLCASSARDSRHLSYNEQFFGPGTRLTVL.

Remarks on this clonotype: This may be a read error: a much more frequent sequence differs by one nucleotide. The genes are TRBV12-5 and TRBJ2-3; 8 bases match TRBD1. The germline CDR1 and CDR2 sequences are LGHNT and FRNRAP. This CDR3 spans 17 amino acids. With V trimmed by 0 bases and J by 4 bases, 9 bases remained unmatched. This chain's CDR3 is CASGLVARQGHADTQYF. The CDR3 coding sequence is TGTGCTAGTGGTTTGGTCGCGAGACAGGGGCACGCAGATACGCAGTATTTT.

This chain links TRBV6-1 with TRBJ2-7; tentatively, D is TRBD1 (6 bases). V was shortened by 1 base and J by 0 bases, with 10 bases between the two germline ends. CDR1 and CDR2 from the germline V gene are MNHNS and SASEGT. There are 15 residues in the CDR3. CDR3 bases: TGTGCCAGCAGTGAAGTTAACAGGGCCTCCTACGAGCAGTACGTC. Its protein is CASSEVNRASYEQYV.

The genes are TRBV6-6 and TRBJ1-1; TRBD1 agrees at 8 bases. The germline CDR1 and CDR2 sequences are MNHNY and SVGAGI (reference sequence). Trimming removed 7 bases from V and 1 base from J; junction bases left unmatched: 5. The CDR3 is 14 amino acids. The chain's CDR3 is CASTGGLENTEAFF. DNA of the CDR3: TGTGCCAGCACAGGGGGCCTTGAGAACACTGAAGCTTTCTTT.

The gene calls are TRBV27 and TRBJ2-5; perhaps D is TRBD1 or TRBD2 (5 bases each). The CDR3 consists of 16 residues. Trimming pared 5 bases from V and 1 base from J, leaving 17 bases between. The germline V gene has CDR1 MNHEY and CDR2 SMNVEV (reference sequence). For the CDR3, the DNA is TGTGCCAGCAGTCCCTCCTGGGGACCGATCCAAGAGACCCAGTACTTC. Its protein product is CASSPSWGPIQETQYF.

The sample holds many counts of this clonotype. The DNA for the CDR3 is TGTGCCAGCAGTTTAGGGACAGGGGAGGACACAGATACGCAGTATTTT. It codes for CASSLGTGEDTDTQYF. This chain links TRBV28 with TRBJ2-3; 10 nucleotides align to TRBD1. The CDR3 is made up of 16 amino acids. Looked up from germline, CDR1 is MDHEN and CDR2 is SYDVKM. After removal of 2 bases from V and 2 bases from J, the junction contained 4 bases not matched to a gene.

This clonotype was observed many times. The chain links TRBV7-2 to TRBJ2-4, with TRBD2 matching over 7 bases. The germline V gene has CDR1 SGHTA and CDR2 FQGNSA. V trimming: 4 bases; J trimming: 0 bases; junction bases outside the gene matches: 9. This CDR3 spans 17 amino acids. The CDR3 sequence is CASSSRVGGVAKNIQYF. CDR3 sequence (DNA): TGTGCCAGCAGCTCCCGGGTGGGGGGGGTAGCCAAAAACATTCAGTACTTC.

This clonotype turned up a few times. The J gene is TRBJ1-3, the V gene TRBV20-1, with D maybe TRBD1 (5 bases). The CDR3 sequence is 14 residues long. Germline CDR1 and CDR2: DFQATT and SNEGSKA (reference sequence). Trimming shortened V by 5 bases and J by 3 bases, and 14 bases separated the two germline ends. The DNA for the CDR3 is TGCAGTGCTCGCGGGACGGCCTGTGGAAACACCATATATTTT. Its translation is CSARGTACGNTIYF.

This clonotype came up many times. The chain combines TRBV7-6 with TRBJ2-3, with TRBD2 identical over 8 bases. Germline CDR1 is SGHVS and CDR2 is FNYEAQ. This CDR3 is built from 16 residues. The ends lost 4 bases at V and 3 bases at J; junction bases unmatched: 9. DNA for the CDR3: TGTGCCAGCAGCTCGCACCTCCGGGGGGGGACAGATACGCAGTATTTT. Translation gives CASSSHLRGGTDTQYF.